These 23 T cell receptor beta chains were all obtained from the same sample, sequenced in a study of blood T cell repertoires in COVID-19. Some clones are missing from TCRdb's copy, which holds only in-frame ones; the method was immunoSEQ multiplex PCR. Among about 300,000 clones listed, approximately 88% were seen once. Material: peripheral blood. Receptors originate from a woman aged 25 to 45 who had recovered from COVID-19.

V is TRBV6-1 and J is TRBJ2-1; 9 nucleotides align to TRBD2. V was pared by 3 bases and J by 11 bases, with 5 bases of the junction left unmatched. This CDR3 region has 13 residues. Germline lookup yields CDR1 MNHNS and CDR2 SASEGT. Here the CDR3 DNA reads TGTGCCAGCAGTGAGGCTAGCGGGACTCAGCAGTTCTTC. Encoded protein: CASSEASGTQQFF.

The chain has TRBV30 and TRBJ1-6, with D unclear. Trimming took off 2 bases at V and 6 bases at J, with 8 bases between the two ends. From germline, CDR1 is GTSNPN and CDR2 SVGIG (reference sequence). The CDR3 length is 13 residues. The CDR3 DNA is TGTGCCTGGAGTCGGACTTTTAATTCACCCCTCCACTTT. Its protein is CAWSRTFNSPLHF.

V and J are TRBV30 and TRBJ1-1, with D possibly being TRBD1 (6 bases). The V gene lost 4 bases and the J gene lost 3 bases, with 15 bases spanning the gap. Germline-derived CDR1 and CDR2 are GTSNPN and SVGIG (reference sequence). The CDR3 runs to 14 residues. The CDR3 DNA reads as TGTGCCTGGACGAAGACAGGTTGGGACACTGAAGCTTTCTTT. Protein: CAWTKTGWDTEAFF.

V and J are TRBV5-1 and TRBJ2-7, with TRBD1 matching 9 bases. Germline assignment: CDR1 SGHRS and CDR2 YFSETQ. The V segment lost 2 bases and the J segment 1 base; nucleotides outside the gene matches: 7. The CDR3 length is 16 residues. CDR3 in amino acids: CASSLARTGVSYEQYF. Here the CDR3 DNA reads TGCGCCAGCAGCTTAGCCCGGACAGGGGTTTCCTACGAGCAGTACTTC. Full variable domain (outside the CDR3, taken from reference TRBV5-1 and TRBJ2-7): KAGVTQTPRYLIKTRGQQVTLSCSPISGHRSVSWYQQTPGQGLQFLFEYFSETQRNKGNFPGRFSGRQFSNSRSEMNVSTLELGDSALYLCASSLARTGVSYEQYFGPGTRLTVT.

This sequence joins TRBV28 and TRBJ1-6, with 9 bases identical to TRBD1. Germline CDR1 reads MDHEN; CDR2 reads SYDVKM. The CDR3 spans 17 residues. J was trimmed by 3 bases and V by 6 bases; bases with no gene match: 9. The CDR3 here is CASRTGDRDDYNSPLHF. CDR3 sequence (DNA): TGTGCCAGCAGAACGGGGGACAGGGACGACTATAATTCACCCCTCCACTTT.

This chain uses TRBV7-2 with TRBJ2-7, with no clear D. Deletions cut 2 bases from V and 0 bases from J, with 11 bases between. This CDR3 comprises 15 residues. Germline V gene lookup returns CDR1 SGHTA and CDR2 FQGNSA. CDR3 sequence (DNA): TGTGCCAGCAGCTTATCGACTCCGAGCTCCTACGAGCAGTACTTC. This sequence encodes CASSLSTPSSYEQYF. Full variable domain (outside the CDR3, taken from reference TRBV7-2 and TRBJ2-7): GAGVSQSPSNKVTEKGKDVELRCDPISGHTALYWYRQSLGQGLEFLIYFQGNSAPDKSGLPSDRFSAERTGGSVSTLTIQRTQQEDSAVYLCASSLSTPSSYEQYFGPGTRLTVT.

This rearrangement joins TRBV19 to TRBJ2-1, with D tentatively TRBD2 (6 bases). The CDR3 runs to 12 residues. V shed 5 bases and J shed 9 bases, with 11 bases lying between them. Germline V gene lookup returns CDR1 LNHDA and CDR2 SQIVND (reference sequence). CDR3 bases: TGTGCCAGTAGTCGTCAAGCGGGTGAGCAGTTCTTC. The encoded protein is CASSRQAGEQFF.

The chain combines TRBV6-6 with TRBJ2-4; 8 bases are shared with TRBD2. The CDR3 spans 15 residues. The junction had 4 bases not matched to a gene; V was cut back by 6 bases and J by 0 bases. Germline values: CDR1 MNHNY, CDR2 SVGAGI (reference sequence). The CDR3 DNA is TGTGCCAGCAGCCTTAGCGGGGTAGCCAAAAACATTCAGTACTTC. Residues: CASSLSGVAKNIQYF.

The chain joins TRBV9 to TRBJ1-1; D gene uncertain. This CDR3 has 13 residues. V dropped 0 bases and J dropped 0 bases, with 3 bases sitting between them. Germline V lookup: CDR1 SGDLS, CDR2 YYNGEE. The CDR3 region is CASSVALNTEAFF. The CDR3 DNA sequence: TGTGCCAGCAGCGTAGCTTTGAACACTGAAGCTTTCTTT. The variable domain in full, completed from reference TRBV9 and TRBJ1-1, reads DSGVTQTPKHLITATGQRVTLRCSPRSGDLSVYWYQQSLDQGLQFLIQYYNGEERAKGNILERFSAQQFPDLHSELNLSSLELGDSALYFCASSVALNTEAFFGQGTRLTVV.

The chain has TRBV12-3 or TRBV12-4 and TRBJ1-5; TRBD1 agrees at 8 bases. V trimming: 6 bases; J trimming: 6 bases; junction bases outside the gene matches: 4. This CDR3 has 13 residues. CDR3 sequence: CASRDREGQPQHF. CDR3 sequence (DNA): TGTGCCAGCAGGGACAGGGAAGGTCAGCCCCAGCATTTT.

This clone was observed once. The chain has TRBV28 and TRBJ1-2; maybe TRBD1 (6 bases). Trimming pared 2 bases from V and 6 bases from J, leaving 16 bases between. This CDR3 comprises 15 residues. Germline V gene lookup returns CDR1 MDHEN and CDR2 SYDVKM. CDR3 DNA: TGTGCCAGCAGTTTAGGTTTATCAGGGGTGAATGGCTACACCTTC. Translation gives CASSLGLSGVNGYTF.

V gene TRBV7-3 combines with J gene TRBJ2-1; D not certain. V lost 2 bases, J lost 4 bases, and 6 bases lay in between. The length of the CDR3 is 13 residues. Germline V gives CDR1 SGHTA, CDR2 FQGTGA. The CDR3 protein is CASSLDQYNEQFF. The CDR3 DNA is TGTGCCAGCAGCTTAGATCAGTACAATGAGCAGTTCTTC.

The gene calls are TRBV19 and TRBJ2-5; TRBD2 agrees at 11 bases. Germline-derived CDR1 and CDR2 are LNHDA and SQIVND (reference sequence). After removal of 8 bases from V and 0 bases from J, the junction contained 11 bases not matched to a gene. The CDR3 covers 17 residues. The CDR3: CASPGLAGNPYQETQYF. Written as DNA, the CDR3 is TGTGCCAGTCCCGGACTAGCGGGTAACCCGTACCAAGAGACCCAGTACTTC. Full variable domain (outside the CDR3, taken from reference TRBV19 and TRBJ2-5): DGGITQSPKYLFRKEGQNVTLSCEQNLNHDAMYWYRQDPGQGLRLIYYSQIVNDFQKGDIAEGYSVSREKKESFPLTVTSAQKNPTAFYLCASPGLAGNPYQETQYFGPGTRLLVL.

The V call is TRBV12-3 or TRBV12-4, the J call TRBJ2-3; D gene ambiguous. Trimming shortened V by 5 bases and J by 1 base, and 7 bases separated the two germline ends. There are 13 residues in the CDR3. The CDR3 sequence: CASSPRGTDTQYF. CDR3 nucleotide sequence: TGTGCCAGCAGTCCTCGGGGCACAGATACGCAGTATTTT.

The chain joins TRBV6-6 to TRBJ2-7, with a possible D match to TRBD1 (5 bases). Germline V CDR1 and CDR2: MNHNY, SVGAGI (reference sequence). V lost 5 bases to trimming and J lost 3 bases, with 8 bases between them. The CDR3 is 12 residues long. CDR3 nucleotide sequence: TGTGCCAGCAGTGACCAGGGCTACGAGCAGTACTTC. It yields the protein CASSDQGYEQYF.

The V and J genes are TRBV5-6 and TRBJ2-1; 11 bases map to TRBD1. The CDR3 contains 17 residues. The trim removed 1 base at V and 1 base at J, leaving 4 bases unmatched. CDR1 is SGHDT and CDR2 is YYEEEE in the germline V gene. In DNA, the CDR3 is TGTGCCAGCAGCTTGCTTGGACAGGGGGCTTCCTACAATGAGCAGTTCTTC. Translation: CASSLLGQGASYNEQFF.

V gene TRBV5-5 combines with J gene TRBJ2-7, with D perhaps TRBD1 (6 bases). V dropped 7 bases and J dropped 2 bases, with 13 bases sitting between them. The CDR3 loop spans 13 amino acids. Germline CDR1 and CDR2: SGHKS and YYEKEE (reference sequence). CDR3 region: CASRPTGPYEQYF. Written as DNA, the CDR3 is TGTGCCAGCCGCCCGACAGGCCCCTACGAGCAGTACTTC. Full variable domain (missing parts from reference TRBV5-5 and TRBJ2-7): DAGVTQSPTHLIKTRGQQVTLRCSPISGHKSVSWYQQVLGQGPQFIFQYYEKEERGRGNFPDRFSARQFPNYSSELNVNALLLGDSALYLCASRPTGPYEQYFGPGTRLTVT.

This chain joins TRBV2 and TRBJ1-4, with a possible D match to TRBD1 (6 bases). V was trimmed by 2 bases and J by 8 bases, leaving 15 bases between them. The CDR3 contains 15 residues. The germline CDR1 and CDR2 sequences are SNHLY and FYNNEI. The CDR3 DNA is TGTGCCAGCAGTGAAACCGACAGGCAGAGAGAAAAACTGTTTTTT. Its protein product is CASSETDRQREKLFF.

The CDR3 is CASTKAGTSGGIGSYNEQFF. The DNA of the CDR3 is TGCGCCAGCACCAAAGCCGGGACTAGCGGGGGGATCGGTTCCTACAATGAGCAGTTCTTC. J is TRBJ2-1 and V is TRBV4-1, with 15 bases matching TRBD2. Germline values: CDR1 MGHRA, CDR2 YSYEKL. V shed 7 bases, J shed 1 base, and the junction held 14 bases outside the gene matches. The CDR3 spans 20 residues.

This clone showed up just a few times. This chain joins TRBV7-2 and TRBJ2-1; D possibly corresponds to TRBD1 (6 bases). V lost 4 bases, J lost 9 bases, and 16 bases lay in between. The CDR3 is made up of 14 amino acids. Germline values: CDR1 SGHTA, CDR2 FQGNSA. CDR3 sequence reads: CASSSTGTNVEQFF. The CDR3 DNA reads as TGTGCCAGCAGCTCGACAGGTACGAACGTTGAGCAGTTCTTC.

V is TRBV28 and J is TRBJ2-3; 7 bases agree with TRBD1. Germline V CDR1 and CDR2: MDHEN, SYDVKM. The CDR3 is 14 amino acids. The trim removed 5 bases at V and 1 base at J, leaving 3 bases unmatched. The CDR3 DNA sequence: TGTGCCAGCAGTCACGGACAGGGCACAGATACGCAGTATTTT. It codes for CASSHGQGTDTQYF.

For the CDR3, the DNA is TGTGCCAGTAGTAACGACAGGGTGCTCAATCAGCCCCAGCATTTT. As protein: CASSNDRVLNQPQHF. The chain is built from TRBV19 and TRBJ1-5; TRBD1 aligns across 7 bases. The CDR3 sequence is 15 residues long. After removal of 4 bases from V and 3 bases from J, the junction contained 6 bases not matched to a gene. Germline V gene data show CDR1 as LNHDA and CDR2 as SQIVND (reference sequence). Full variable domain (remainder filled in from reference TRBV19 and TRBJ1-5): DGGITQSPKYLFRKEGQNVTLSCEQNLNHDAMYWYRQDPGQGLRLIYYSQIVNDFQKGDIAEGYSVSREKKESFPLTVTSAQKNPTAFYLCASSNDRVLNQPQHFGDGTRLSIL.

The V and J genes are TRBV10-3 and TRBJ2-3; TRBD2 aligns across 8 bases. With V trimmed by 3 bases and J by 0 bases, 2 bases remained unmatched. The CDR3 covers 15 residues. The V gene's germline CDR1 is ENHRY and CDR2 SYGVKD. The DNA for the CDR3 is TGTGCCATCAGTGACTTAGCGGGGAGCACAGATACGCAGTATTTT. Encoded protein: CAISDLAGSTDTQYF.